This T cell receptor beta chain was captured in a study of chemoradiotherapy in HPV16-positive cancers. There are 16 residues in the CDR3. Trimming at V came to 7 bases and at J to 1 base, leaving 11 bases not matched to a gene. Germline CDR1 and CDR2: MDHEN and SYDVKM. The sample holds one count of this clone. Here immunoSEQ multiplex PCR was the method, and the copy in TCRdb shows in-frame clones only, minus some. The table includes roughly 6,200 clones, roughly four fifths detected once. The TCR comes from a human donor with HPV-associated anogenital cancer. The chain employs TRBV28 and TRBJ2-3; 7 bases match TRBD1. The sample was tumor tissue, taken from a patient who underwent chemoradiotherapy. The CDR3 DNA sequence: TGTGCCAGCACCCAGGGGGTGGGCCCTGGCACAGATACGCAGTATTTT. Its protein product is CASTQGVGPGTDTQYF.